Detailed here is one TCR beta chain. V dropped 4 bases and J dropped 5 bases, with 13 bases sitting between them. The CDR3 loop spans 14 amino acids. In germline, CDR1 is SGHAT, CDR2 FQNNGV. The authors' processing: The authors estimated nucleated cell counts from reference gene primer amplification. Profiling relied on immunoSEQ multiplex PCR, and the TCRdb table lists in-frame clones only, not all of them. That table is the source of V, J and clone size, and D and trimming were worked out from the DNA. This repertoire shows 14,000 or so clones, approximately 84% found once; its top ten account for 16%. This specimen comes from a study of blood T cell repertoires in COVID-19. Study overall: The study drew acute and convalescent COVID-19 samples from the United States, Italy and Spain. From T cells, B-cell-depleted T cells, or PBMCs came the material, which was cDNA or gDNA.

This receptor was identified in a human donor in a cohort sampled during active COVID-19. The rearrangement uses TRBV11-2 and TRBJ2-3, with a tentative D call TRBD2 (5 bases). The sample comprised peripheral blood. CDR3 nucleotides: TGTGCCAGCAGCTCCCCTAGTGGAGGAGATACGCAGTATTTT. Translated: CASSSPSGGDTQYF.